This entry concerns a single T cell receptor (beta chain). Its antigen is undetermined. Relative to the germline gene, one junction end is altered; a read error may explain this. The data belong to a study of post-analysis software for immune sequencing data. Study details: The cohort encompassed relapsing-remitting, secondary progressive and progressive-relapsing multiple sclerosis disease courses. Study findings and constraints: Compared with controls, patients had more of about five TRBV segments, including TRBV5-6, TRBV5-1 and TRBV20-1.

The TCR beta cDNA libraries carried unique molecular identifiers. TCRdb called the PCR reads again in MiXCR, with one record for every CDR3 protein. The top ten clones hold around 8% of a sample with more than 350,000 distinct CDR3 sequences, roughly 38% of them seen once. The CDR3 covers 16 residues. Germline V CDR1 and CDR2: SEHNR, FQNEAQ (reference sequence). The TCR comes from a girl between 2 and 10 years old with multiple sclerosis. The specimen was blood. V is TRBV7-9 and J is TRBJ2-6, with TRBD1 matching 10 bases. The CDR3 DNA sequence: TGTGCCAGCAGCTCCGGGACAGGGGCTGGGACCAACGTCCTGACTTTC. This gives the protein CASSSGTGAGTNVLTF.